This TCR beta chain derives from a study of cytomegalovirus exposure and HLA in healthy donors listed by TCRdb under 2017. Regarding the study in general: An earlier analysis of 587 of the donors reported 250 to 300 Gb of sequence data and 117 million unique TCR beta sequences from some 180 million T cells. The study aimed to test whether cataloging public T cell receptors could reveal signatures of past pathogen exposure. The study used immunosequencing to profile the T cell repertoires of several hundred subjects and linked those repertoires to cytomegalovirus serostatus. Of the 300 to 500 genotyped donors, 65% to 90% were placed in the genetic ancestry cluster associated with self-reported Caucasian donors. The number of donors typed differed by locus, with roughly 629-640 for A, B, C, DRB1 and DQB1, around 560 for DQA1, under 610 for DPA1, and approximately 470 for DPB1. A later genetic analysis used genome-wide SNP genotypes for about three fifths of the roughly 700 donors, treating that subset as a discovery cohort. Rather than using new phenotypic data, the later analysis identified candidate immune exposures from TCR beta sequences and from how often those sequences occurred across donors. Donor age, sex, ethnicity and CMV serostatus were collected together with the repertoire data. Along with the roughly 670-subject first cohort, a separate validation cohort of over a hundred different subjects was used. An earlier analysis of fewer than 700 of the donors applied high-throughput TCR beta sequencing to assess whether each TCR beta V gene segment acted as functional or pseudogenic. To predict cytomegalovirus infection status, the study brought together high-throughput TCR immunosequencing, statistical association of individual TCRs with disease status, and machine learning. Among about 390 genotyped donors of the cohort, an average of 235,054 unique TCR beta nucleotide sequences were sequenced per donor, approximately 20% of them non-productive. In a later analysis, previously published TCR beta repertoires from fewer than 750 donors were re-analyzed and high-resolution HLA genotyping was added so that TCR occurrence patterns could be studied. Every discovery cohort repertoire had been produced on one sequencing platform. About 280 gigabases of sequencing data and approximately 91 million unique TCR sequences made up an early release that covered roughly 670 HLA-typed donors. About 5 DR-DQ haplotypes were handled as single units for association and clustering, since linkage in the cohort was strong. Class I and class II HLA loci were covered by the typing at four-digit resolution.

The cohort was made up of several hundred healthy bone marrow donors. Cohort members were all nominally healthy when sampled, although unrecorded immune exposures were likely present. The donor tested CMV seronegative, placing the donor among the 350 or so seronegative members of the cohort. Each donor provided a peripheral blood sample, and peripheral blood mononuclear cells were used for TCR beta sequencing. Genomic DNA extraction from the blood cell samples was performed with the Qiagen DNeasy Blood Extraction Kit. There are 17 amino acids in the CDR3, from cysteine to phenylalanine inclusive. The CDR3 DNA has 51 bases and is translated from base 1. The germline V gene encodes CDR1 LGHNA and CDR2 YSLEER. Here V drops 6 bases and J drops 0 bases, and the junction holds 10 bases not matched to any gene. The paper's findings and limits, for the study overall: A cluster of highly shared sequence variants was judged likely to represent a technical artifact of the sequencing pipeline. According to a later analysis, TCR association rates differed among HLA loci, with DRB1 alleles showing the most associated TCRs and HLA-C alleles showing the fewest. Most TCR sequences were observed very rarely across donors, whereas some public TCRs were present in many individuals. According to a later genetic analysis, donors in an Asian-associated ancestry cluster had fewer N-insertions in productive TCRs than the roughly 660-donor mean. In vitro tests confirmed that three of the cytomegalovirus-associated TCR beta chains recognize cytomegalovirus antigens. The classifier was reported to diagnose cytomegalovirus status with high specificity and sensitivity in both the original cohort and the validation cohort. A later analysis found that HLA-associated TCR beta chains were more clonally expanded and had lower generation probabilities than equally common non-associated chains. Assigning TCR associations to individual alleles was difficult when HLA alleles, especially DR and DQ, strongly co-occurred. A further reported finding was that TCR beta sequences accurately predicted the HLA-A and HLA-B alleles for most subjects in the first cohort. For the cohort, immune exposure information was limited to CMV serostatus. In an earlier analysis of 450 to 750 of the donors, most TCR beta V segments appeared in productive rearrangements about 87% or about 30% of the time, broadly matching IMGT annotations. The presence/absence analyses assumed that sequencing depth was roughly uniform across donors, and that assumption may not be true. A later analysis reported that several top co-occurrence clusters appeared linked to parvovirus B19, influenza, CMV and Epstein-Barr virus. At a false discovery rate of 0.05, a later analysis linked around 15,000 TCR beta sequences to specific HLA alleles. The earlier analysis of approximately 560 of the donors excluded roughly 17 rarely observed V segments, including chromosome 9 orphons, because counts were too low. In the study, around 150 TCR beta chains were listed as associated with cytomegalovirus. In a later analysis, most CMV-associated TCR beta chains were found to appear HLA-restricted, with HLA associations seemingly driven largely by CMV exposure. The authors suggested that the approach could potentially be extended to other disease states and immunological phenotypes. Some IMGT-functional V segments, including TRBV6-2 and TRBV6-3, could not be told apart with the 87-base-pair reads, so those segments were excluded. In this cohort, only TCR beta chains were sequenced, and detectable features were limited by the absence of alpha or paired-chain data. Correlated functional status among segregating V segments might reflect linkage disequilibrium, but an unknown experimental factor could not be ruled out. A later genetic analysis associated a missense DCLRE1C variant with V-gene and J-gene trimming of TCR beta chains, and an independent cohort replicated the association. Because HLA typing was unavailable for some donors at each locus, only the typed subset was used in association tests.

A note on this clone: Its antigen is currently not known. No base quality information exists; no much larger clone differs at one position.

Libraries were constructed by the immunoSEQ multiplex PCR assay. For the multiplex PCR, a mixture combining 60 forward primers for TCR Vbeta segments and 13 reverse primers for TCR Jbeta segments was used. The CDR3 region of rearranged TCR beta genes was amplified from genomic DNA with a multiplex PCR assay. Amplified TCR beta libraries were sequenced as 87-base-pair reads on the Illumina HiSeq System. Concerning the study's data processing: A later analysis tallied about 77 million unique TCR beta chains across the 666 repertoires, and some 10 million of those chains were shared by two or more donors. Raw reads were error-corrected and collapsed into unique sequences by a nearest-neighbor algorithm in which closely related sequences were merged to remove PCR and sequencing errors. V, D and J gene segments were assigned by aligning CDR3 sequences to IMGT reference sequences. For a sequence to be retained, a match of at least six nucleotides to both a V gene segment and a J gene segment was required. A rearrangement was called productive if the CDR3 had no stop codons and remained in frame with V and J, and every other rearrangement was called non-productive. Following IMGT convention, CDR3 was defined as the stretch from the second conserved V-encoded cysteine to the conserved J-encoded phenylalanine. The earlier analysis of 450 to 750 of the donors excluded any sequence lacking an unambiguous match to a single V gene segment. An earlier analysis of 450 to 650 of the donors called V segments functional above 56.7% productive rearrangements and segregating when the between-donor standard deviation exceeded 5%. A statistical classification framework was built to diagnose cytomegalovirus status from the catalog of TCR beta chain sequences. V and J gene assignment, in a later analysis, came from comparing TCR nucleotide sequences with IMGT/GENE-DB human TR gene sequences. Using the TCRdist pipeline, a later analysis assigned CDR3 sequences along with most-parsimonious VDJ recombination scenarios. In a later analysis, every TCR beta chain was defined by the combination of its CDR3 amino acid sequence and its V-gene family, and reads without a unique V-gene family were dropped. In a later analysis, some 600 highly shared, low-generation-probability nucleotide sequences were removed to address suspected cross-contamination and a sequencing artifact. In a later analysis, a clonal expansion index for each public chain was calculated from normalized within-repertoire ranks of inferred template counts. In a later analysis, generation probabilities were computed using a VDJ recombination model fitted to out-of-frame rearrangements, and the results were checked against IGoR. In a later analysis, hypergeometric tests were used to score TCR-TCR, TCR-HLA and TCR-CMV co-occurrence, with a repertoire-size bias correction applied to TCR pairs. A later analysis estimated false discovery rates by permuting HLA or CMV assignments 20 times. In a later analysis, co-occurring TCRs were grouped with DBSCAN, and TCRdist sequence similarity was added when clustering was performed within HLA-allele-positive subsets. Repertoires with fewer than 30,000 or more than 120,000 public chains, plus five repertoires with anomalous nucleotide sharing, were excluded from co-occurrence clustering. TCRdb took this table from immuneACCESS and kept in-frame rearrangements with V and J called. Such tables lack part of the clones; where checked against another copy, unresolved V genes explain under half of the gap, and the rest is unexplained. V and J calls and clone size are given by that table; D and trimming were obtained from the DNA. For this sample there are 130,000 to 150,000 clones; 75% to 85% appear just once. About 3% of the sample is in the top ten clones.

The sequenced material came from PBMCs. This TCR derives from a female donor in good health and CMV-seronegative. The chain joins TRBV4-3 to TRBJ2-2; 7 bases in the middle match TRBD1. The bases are TGCGCCAGCAGGCGGAGCCACAGGGGCCCGAACACCGGGGAGCTGTTTTTT. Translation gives CASRRSHRGPNTGELFF.